The 9 T cell receptor beta chains listed next were all sequenced from one sample in a study of control samples from healthy donors and cancer patients. Sequencing used immunoSEQ multiplex PCR; TCRdb keeps in-frame clones, though not all of them. The data hold some 30,000 clones, with nearly 90% observed a single time. The specimen was formalin-fixed, paraffin-embedded tissue. These receptors all stem from a female donor with melanoma.

The V call is TRBV7-2, the J call TRBJ1-1; D call uncertain. Germline-derived CDR1 and CDR2 are SGHTA and FQGNSA. The CDR3 runs to 13 residues. The germline V and J ends were trimmed by 6 bases and 11 bases, with 19 bases remaining between them. CDR3 residues: CASSPPGAAAAFF. For the CDR3, the DNA is TGTGCCAGCAGTCCGCCGGGAGCGGCCGCTGCTTTCTTT.

This chain uses TRBV29-1 with TRBJ2-1, with 11 bases fitting TRBD2. J gave up 3 bases and V 6 bases, and 4 bases lay outside the gene matches. Germline V gene lookup returns CDR1 SQVTM and CDR2 ANQGSEA. CDR3 length: 14 amino acids. DNA for the CDR3: TGCAGCGTCCTAGCGGGAGGCCGCTACAATGAGCAGTTCTTC. Translated: CSVLAGGRYNEQFF.

This clone was observed a few times. The chain carries TRBV7-2 and TRBJ2-1; maybe TRBD2 (7 bases). Germline V gene data show CDR1 as SGHTA and CDR2 as FQGNSA. V gave up 4 bases and J gave up 10 bases, with 14 bases separating them. The CDR3 is 13 residues long. The CDR3 spells CASSSPTGGEQFF. The CDR3 DNA reads as TGTGCCAGCAGCTCCCCGACGGGGGGCGAGCAGTTCTTC.

The chain couples TRBV19 to TRBJ1-1; 11 nucleotides agree with TRBD1. The V gene's germline CDR1 is LNHDA and CDR2 SQIVND (reference sequence). This CDR3 comprises 15 residues. V was pared by 5 bases and J by 2 bases, with 4 bases of the junction left unmatched. CDR3 coding DNA: TGTGCCAGTAGTCCCAGGACAGGGGGCAACACTGAAGCTTTCTTT. Residues: CASSPRTGGNTEAFF.

The V and J genes are TRBV6-6 and TRBJ2-6; 7 positions match TRBD1. The CDR3 extends over 17 amino acids. Germline CDR1 is MNHNY and CDR2 is SVGAGI (reference sequence). After removal of 9 bases from V and 1 base from J, the junction contained 12 bases not matched to a gene. This CDR3 reads CARNRQGGGSGANVLTF. CDR3 sequence (DNA): TGTGCCAGGAATCGACAGGGTGGTGGTTCTGGGGCCAACGTCCTGACTTTC.

The genes are TRBV30 and TRBJ2-1, with 10 bases fitting TRBD2. Germline V CDR1 and CDR2: GTSNPN, SVGIG (reference sequence). Trimming cost V 0 bases and J 5 bases; bases outside gene matches: 4. The CDR3 has 15 amino acids. The CDR3 DNA is TGTGCCTGGAGTGTAGGGCTAGCGGGGGACAATGAGCAGTTCTTC. This gives the protein CAWSVGLAGDNEQFF.

This sequence joins TRBV10-3 and TRBJ2-3; no definite D call. Germline V gene lookup returns CDR1 ENHRY and CDR2 SYGVKD. The germline V and J ends were trimmed by 4 bases and 2 bases, with 10 bases remaining between them. The CDR3 loop spans 14 amino acids. CDR3 sequence (DNA): TGTGCCATCAGTGCGCCTCGGACCACAGATACGCAGTATTTT. It is translated as CAISAPRTTDTQYF.

A few counts support this clone. One end of the junction varies from germline; a read error may be responsible. The chain couples TRBV5-6 to TRBJ2-7; TRBD2 matches at 8 bases. The CDR3 is 13 residues long. From germline, CDR1 is SGHDT and CDR2 YYEEEE. The CDR3 DNA reads TGTGCCAGCAGCTTGGAGCGGACTAGCCGCAGTCAGTTC. This gives the protein CASSLERTSRSQF.

This CDR3 is CASSLIHRPDTQYF. CDR3 DNA: TGTGCCAGCAGCTTAATTCATCGCCCAGATACGCAGTATTTT. The chain combines TRBV7-3 with TRBJ2-3; D remains ambiguous. This CDR3 spans 14 amino acids. The germline V gene encodes CDR1 SGHTA and CDR2 FQGTGA. Trimming stripped 1 base from V and 4 bases from J, with 9 bases between. The full variable domain, with the rest looked up from reference TRBV7-3 and TRBJ2-3, is GAGVSQTPSNKVTEKGKYVELRCDPISGHTALYWYRQSLGQGPEFLIYFQGTGAADDSGLPNDRFFAVRPEGSVSTLKIQRTERGDSAVYLCASSLIHRPDTQYFGPGTRLTVL.